The following is a T cell receptor beta chain sequence with its context. Some clones are missing from TCRdb's copy, which holds only in-frame ones; the method was immunoSEQ multiplex PCR. The repertoire consists of approximately 350,000 clones, with 67% occurring once and the leading ten covering 6.3%. The sample is drawn from a study of cytotoxic CD8 clonotypes in ibrutinib-treated CLL. Overall study: The study recorded mean values of almost 260,000 productive templates and approximately 94,000 productive rearrangements per sample.

The CDR3 extends over 15 amino acids. Deletions cut 4 bases from V and 4 bases from J, with 15 bases between. The sequencing used PBMCs, collected after 36 months of ibrutinib treatment. V usage is TRBV5-3 and J usage is TRBJ1-3; D may be TRBD1 (5 bases). TRBV5-3 qualifies as an ORF whose function is uncertain. This receptor was identified in a human donor with chronic lymphocytic leukemia. The CDR3, as DNA: TGTGCCAGAAGCGGTGACAGATCATCCGGAAACACCATATATTTT. Encoded protein: CARSGDRSSGNTIYF.